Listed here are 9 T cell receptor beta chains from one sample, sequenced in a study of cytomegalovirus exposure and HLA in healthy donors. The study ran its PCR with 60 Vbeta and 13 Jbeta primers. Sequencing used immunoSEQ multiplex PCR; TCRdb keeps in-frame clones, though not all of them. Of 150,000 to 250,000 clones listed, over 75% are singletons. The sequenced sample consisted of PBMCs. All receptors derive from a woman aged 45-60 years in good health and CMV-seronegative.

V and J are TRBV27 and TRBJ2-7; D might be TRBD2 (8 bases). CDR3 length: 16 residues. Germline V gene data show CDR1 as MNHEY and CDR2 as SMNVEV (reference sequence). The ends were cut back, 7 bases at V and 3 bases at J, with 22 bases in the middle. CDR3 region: CASTPLSGDRRYEQYF. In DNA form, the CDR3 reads TGTGCCAGCACCCCCCTTAGCGGGGACAGACGCTACGAGCAGTACTTC.

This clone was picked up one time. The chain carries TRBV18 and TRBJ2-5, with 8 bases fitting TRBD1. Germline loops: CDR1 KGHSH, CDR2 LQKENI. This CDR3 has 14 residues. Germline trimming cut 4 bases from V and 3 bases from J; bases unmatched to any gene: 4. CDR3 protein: CASSQLTGEETQYF. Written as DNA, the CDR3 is TGTGCCAGCTCACAGCTGACAGGGGAAGAGACCCAGTACTTC.

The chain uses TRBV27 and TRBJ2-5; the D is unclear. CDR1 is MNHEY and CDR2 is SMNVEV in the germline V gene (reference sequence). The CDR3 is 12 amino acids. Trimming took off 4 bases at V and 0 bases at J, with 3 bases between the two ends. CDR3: CASSSYQETQYF. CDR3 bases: TGTGCCAGCAGTTCGTACCAAGAGACCCAGTACTTC.

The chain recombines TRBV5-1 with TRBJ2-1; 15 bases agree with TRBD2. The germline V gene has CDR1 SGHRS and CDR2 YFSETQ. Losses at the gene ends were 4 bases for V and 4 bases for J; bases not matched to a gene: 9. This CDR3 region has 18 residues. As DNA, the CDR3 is TGCGCCAGCAGCCCCGGACTAGCGGGAGGGTCTGGGTACAATGAGCAGTTCTTC. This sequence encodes CASSPGLAGGSGYNEQFF. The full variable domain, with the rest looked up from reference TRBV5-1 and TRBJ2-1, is KAGVTQTPRYLIKTRGQQVTLSCSPISGHRSVSWYQQTPGQGLQFLFEYFSETQRNKGNFPGRFSGRQFSNSRSEMNVSTLELGDSALYLCASSPGLAGGSGYNEQFFGPGTRLTVL.

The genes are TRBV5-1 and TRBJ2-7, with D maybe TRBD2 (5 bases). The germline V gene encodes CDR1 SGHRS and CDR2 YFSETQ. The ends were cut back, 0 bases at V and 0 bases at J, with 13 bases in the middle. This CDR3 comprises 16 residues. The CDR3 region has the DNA TGCGCCAGCAGCTTGGGAGGGCAGGTTGGCTCCTACGAGCAGTACTTC. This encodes CASSLGGQVGSYEQYF. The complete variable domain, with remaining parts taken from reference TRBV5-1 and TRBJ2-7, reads KAGVTQTPRYLIKTRGQQVTLSCSPISGHRSVSWYQQTPGQGLQFLFEYFSETQRNKGNFPGRFSGRQFSNSRSEMNVSTLELGDSALYLCASSLGGQVGSYEQYFGPGTRLTVT.

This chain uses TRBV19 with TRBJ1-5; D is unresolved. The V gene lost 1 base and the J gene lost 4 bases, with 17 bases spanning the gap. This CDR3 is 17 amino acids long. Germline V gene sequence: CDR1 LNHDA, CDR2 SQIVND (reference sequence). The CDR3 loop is CASSIGLSDNRNQPQHF. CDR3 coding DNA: TGTGCCAGTAGTATAGGCCTCTCTGACAACCGAAATCAGCCCCAGCATTTT.

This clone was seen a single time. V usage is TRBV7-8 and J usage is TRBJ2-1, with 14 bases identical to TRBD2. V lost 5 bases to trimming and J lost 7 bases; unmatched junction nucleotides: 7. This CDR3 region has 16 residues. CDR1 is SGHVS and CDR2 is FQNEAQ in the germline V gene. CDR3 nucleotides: TGTGCCAGCAGCCCGCCGGGACTAGCGGGAGCGAATGAGCAGTTCTTC. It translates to CASSPPGLAGANEQFF.

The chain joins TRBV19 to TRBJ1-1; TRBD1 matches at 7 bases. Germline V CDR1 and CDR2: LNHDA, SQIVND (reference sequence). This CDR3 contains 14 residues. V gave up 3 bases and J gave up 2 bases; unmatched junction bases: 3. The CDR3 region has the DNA TGTGCCAGTAGTATCGGGACAGACAACACTGAAGCTTTCTTT. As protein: CASSIGTDNTEAFF.

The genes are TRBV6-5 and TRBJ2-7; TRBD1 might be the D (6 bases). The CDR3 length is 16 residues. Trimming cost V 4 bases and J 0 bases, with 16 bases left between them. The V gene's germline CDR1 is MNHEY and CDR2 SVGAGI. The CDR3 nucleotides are TGTGCCAGCAGTTCTCCGAGAGGGGGAAACTCCTACGAGCAGTACTTC. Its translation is CASSSPRGGNSYEQYF.